Listed here are 27 T cell receptor beta chains from one sample, sequenced in a study of blood T cells in healthy people across ages. It was with a sample-barcoded 5' primer and a J-beta primer mix that a second PCR of roughly 7 to 12 cycles was run. One entry per CDR3 protein, called by TCRdb with MiXCR from the 5' RACE reads. This sample carries under 2,000,000 distinct CDR3 sequences, just under 50% of them seen once, and the ten largest clones take approximately 2.1%. Sample: blood. The receptors stem from a middle-aged woman in good health.

This chain connects TRBV10-2 to TRBJ1-2, with 11 bases aligning to TRBD1. CDR3 length: 16 amino acids. Unmatched junction bases numbered 8, after V lost 5 bases and J lost 3 bases. Per germline, CDR1 WSHSY and CDR2 SAAADI. The CDR3 sequence is CASSIWTGGRHYGYTF. The CDR3 DNA follows: TGCGCCAGCAGTATATGGACAGGGGGCAGGCACTATGGCTACACCTTC.

The rearrangement joins TRBV7-2 to TRBJ1-1, with 9 bases lining up with TRBD1. With V trimmed by 8 bases and J by 0 bases, 4 bases remained unmatched. Germline CDR1 reads SGHTA; CDR2 reads FQGNSA. The CDR3 contains 14 residues. The CDR3 region is CASGGQGLNTEAFF. DNA for the CDR3: TGTGCCAGCGGGGGACAGGGTTTGAACACTGAAGCTTTCTTT.

As DNA, the CDR3 is TGTGCCAGCAGAACGGACAGGAACAACAATGAGCAGTTCTTC. It specifies CASRTDRNNNEQFF. The V call is TRBV7-9, the J call TRBJ2-1; 7 bases line up with TRBD1. Germline trimming cut 6 bases from V and 5 bases from J; bases unmatched to any gene: 7. The V gene's germline CDR1 is SEHNR and CDR2 FQNEAQ (reference sequence). The CDR3 is 14 amino acids.

V and J are TRBV28 and TRBJ2-7, with 9 bases that match TRBD2. V lost 6 bases to trimming and J lost 7 bases; unmatched junction nucleotides: 34. The CDR3 sequence is 22 residues long. Germline-derived CDR1 and CDR2 are MDHEN and SYDVKM. CDR3 nucleotide sequence: TGTGCCAGCAGCCCTACACGCCAGATTAGCGGGGGAGATTTGAGCTCCTACAATGAGCAGTACTTC. Amino acid sequence: CASSPTRQISGGDLSSYNEQYF.

This clonotype was seen a handful of times. This chain uses TRBV4-2 with TRBJ2-7; 9 nucleotides agree with TRBD1. This CDR3 comprises 15 residues. Per germline, CDR1 LGHNA and CDR2 YNFKEQ. After removal of 1 base from V and 2 bases from J, the junction contained 3 bases not matched to a gene. The CDR3 loop is CASSQAGQGPYEQYF. The CDR3 nucleotides are TGTGCCAGCAGCCAAGCAGGACAGGGGCCCTACGAGCAGTACTTC.

Details on this clonotype: This may arise from a read error, as a much more abundant clone is one base away. The V and J genes are TRBV12-3 or TRBV12-4 and TRBJ2-7; 8 bases fit TRBD2. V shed 3 bases, J shed 4 bases, and the junction held 5 bases outside the gene matches. This CDR3 is 14 amino acids long. CDR3: CASSFTGGLYEQYF. CDR3 DNA sequence: TGTGCCAGCAGTTTTACGGGGGGGCTGTACGAGCAGTACTTC.

As for this clonotype: A read error may account for a junction end that differs from germline. The chain carries TRBV5-1 and TRBJ1-2; D gene unclear. Germline CDR1 SGHRS, CDR2 YFSETQ. The CDR3 is 13 amino acids. The CDR3 loop is CASSLQADYDYTF. The CDR3 nucleotides read TGCGCCAGCAGCTTGCAGGCAGACTATGACTACACCTTC.

The J gene is TRBJ2-7, the V gene TRBV6-1; no clear D gene. This CDR3 spans 14 amino acids. Germline values: CDR1 MNHNS, CDR2 SASEGT. The ends were cut back, 2 bases at V and 1 base at J, with 9 bases in the middle. The CDR3 loop reads CASSEINRSYEQYF. CDR3 nucleotide sequence: TGTGCCAGCAGTGAAATTAACAGATCCTACGAGCAGTACTTC.

This clonotype was seen a few times. The chain is built from TRBV12-3 or TRBV12-4 and TRBJ2-1, with 10 nucleotides matching TRBD1. The CDR3 extends over 14 amino acids. V shed 7 bases, J shed 7 bases, and the junction held 7 bases outside the gene matches. The CDR3 region is CASTLPGQGNEQFF. In DNA, the CDR3 is TGTGCCAGCACCCTGCCGGGACAGGGGAATGAGCAGTTCTTC.

The J gene is TRBJ2-3, the V gene TRBV10-2, with TRBD2 matching 9 bases. The germline V gene encodes CDR1 WSHSY and CDR2 SAAADI. The CDR3 spans 14 residues. V shed 5 bases and J 8 bases; nucleotides not matched to a gene: 8. The CDR3 coding sequence is TGCGCCAGCAGTTATGCGGGGGGGAGCGGTACGCAGTATTTT. It yields the protein CASSYAGGSGTQYF.

The chain combines TRBV5-1 with TRBJ2-5, with 7 bases that match TRBD1. Germline V lookup: CDR1 SGHRS, CDR2 YFSETQ. CDR3 size: 17 residues. With V trimmed by 2 bases and J by 3 bases, 13 bases remained unmatched. This chain's CDR3 is CASSLLATGVSKETQYF. The DNA of the CDR3 is TGCGCCAGCAGCTTACTCGCCACAGGGGTATCAAAAGAGACCCAGTACTTC.

This clonotype has just one count. The chain joins TRBV24-1 to TRBJ2-3, with 12 bases matching TRBD2. This CDR3 spans 17 amino acids. CDR1 and CDR2 (germline): KGHDR, SFDVKD. With 4 bases clipped from V and 4 bases from J, the junction kept 8 bases outside the gene matches. This CDR3 is CATSEPLAGGPSDTQYF. The DNA of the CDR3 is TGTGCCACCAGTGAACCCCTAGCGGGGGGGCCGTCAGATACGCAGTATTTT.

This clonotype was counted only a few times. The J gene is TRBJ1-2, the V gene TRBV20-1; a possible D gene is TRBD1 (5 bases). The CDR3 runs to 13 residues. Germline values: CDR1 DFQATT, CDR2 SNEGSKA (reference sequence). The germline V and J ends were trimmed by 6 bases and 0 bases, with 11 bases remaining between them. CDR3 nucleotides: TGCAGTGCCAGACAGTCGGCTAACTATGGCTACACCTTC. The encoded protein is CSARQSANYGYTF.

The chain links TRBV5-4 to TRBJ2-4; D gene uncertain. Germline V CDR1 and CDR2: SGHNT, YYREEE (reference sequence). This CDR3 comprises 14 residues. V gave up 5 bases and J gave up 1 base, with 10 bases separating them. The chain's CDR3 is CASRPEAAKNIQYF. CDR3 in DNA: TGTGCCAGCAGACCTGAAGCGGCCAAAAACATTCAGTACTTC.

The chain employs TRBV7-2 and TRBJ2-7; 7 bases are shared with TRBD2. TRBJ2-5 matches the DNA end more closely, so the J call is doubtful. Germline V gene data show CDR1 as SGHTA and CDR2 as FQGNSA. The CDR3 extends over 15 amino acids. DNA of the CDR3: TGTGCCAGCAGCCTTAAGCGGGGTGGGTGGGAGACCCAGTACTTC. This sequence encodes CASSLKRGGWETQYF.

The rearrangement joins TRBV6-2 or TRBV6-3 to TRBJ2-5; the D is unclear. Trimming left V 2 bases short and J 2 bases short, with 18 bases between. Germline lookup yields CDR1 MNHEY and CDR2 SVGEGT. CDR3 length equals 17 residues. The CDR3: CASSYNPGRRKQETQYF. As DNA, the CDR3 is TGTGCCAGCAGTTACAATCCGGGCCGCAGAAAGCAAGAGACCCAGTACTTC.

This clonotype was picked up a small number of times. V is TRBV4-3 and J is TRBJ1-1; tentatively, D is TRBD1 (6 bases). V lost 3 bases to trimming and J lost 7 bases, with 15 bases between them. The germline gives CDR1 LGHNA, CDR2 YSLEER. This CDR3 is built from 14 residues. CDR3: CASSQGASHLEAFF. The CDR3 region has the DNA TGCGCCAGCAGCCAGGGGGCCTCTCACCTTGAAGCTTTCTTT.

The table lists this clonotype with many counts. The V call is TRBV5-1, the J call TRBJ2-7; no definite D call. The CDR3 is 12 amino acids. Germline CDR1 SGHRS, CDR2 YFSETQ. Between the trimmed V and J ends, which lost 5 bases and 3 bases, there was a span of 9 bases. CDR3 bases: TGCGCCAGCAGTCTAAGCGACTACGAGCAGTACTTC. It encodes CASSLSDYEQYF.

In this sample, this clonotype turned up once. The chain carries TRBV6-2 or TRBV6-3 and TRBJ2-1, with 8 bases fitting TRBD1. The J segment lost 3 bases and the V segment lost 1 base, leaving 5 bases of the junction unmatched. The CDR3 runs 16 residues. Germline CDR1 and CDR2: MNHEY and SVGEGT. The CDR3 spells CASSYWRTGIYNEQFF. The CDR3 coding sequence is TGTGCCAGCAGTTACTGGAGGACAGGGATCTACAATGAGCAGTTCTTC.

The chain couples TRBV20-1 to TRBJ2-5; unclear D gene. Germline V gene data show CDR1 as DFQATT and CDR2 as SNEGSKA (reference sequence). Between the trimmed V and J ends, which lost 5 bases and 3 bases, there was a span of 19 bases. This CDR3 has 15 residues. CDR3 sequence: CSAPSWEQQEETQYF. CDR3 sequence (DNA): TGCAGTGCTCCATCTTGGGAACAGCAGGAAGAGACCCAGTACTTC.

V is TRBV7-2 and J is TRBJ1-2; D not resolved. Germline V CDR1 and CDR2: SGHTA, FQGNSA. The CDR3 has 15 amino acids. V lost 5 bases and J 4 bases, leaving 17 bases between the germline ends. CDR3 region: CASSLIERQGYGYTF. The CDR3 nucleotides are TGTGCCAGCAGCCTCATTGAGCGGCAAGGCTATGGCTACACCTTC.

The V and J genes are TRBV24-1 and TRBJ2-1; D unclear. Germline V lookup: CDR1 KGHDR, CDR2 SFDVKD. The CDR3 runs to 16 residues. V was cut by 0 bases and J by 0 bases, with 8 bases left in between. CDR3 sequence (DNA): TGTGCCACCAGTGATTTGGAGGCCCGCTCCTACAATGAGCAGTTCTTC. This encodes CATSDLEARSYNEQFF.

The V gene is TRBV12-3 or TRBV12-4, the J gene TRBJ2-5; TRBD2 aligns across 10 bases. The J call may be mistaken, given a closer DNA end match to TRBJ2-7. This CDR3 is 15 amino acids long. In DNA, the CDR3 is TGTGCCAGCAGTGCAATAGCGGGGGGCCTTGGCGAGCAGTACTTC. Protein product: CASSAIAGGLGEQYF.

Only a few counts were recorded for this clonotype. J is TRBJ2-7 and V is TRBV6-2 or TRBV6-3; D not resolved. V lost 2 bases to trimming and J lost 4 bases, with 15 bases between them. The CDR3 sequence is 15 residues long. The germline V gene has CDR1 MNHEY and CDR2 SVGEGT. CDR3 loop: CASSYLGSDGYEQYF. DNA of the CDR3: TGTGCCAGCAGTTACCTTGGGTCCGACGGATACGAGCAGTACTTC.

The chain combines TRBV12-3 or TRBV12-4 with TRBJ2-3, with D maybe TRBD2 (5 bases). Between the trimmed V and J ends, which lost 5 bases and 8 bases, there was a span of 14 bases. The CDR3 covers 13 residues. CDR3 sequence reads: CASSIIEGPTQYF. CDR3 nucleotide sequence: TGTGCCAGCAGTATCATAGAGGGTCCTACGCAGTATTTT.

This clonotype was counted a few times. V usage is TRBV12-3 or TRBV12-4 and J usage is TRBJ1-2, with D possibly matching TRBD1 (6 bases). V dropped 5 bases and J dropped 4 bases, with 14 bases sitting between them. The CDR3 contains 14 residues. The CDR3 bases are TGTGCCAGCAGTCGACAGGAAATCTCCTATGGCTACACCTTC. This gives the protein CASSRQEISYGYTF.

This clonotype was seen a handful of times. The CDR3 loop reads CAIRETASRSYNEQFF. CDR3 DNA sequence: TGTGCCATCAGGGAGACAGCGTCTCGGTCCTACAATGAGCAGTTCTTC. The genes are TRBV10-3 and TRBJ2-1, with D tentatively TRBD1 (5 bases). V was clipped by 6 bases and J by 1 base, with 16 bases between them. The CDR3 runs to 16 residues. Per the germline V gene, CDR1 is ENHRY and CDR2 is SYGVKD.